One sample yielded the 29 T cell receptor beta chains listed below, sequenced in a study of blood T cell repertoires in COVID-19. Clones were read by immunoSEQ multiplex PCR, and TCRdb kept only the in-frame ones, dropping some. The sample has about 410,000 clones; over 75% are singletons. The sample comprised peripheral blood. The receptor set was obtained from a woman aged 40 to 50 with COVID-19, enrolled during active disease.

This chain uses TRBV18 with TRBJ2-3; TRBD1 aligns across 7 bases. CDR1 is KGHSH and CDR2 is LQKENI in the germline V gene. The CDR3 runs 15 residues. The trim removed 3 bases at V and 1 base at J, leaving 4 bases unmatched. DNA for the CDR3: TGTGCCAGCTCACCGATTACAGGGGGCACAGATACGCAGTATTTT. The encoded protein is CASSPITGGTDTQYF.

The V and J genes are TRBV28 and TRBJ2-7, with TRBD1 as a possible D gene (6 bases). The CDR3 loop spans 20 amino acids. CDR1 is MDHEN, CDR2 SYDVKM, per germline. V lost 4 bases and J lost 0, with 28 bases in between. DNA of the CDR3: TGTGCCAGCAGTTACAACTTGGACAGATACCGAACCGCTAGCTCCTACGAGCAGTACTTC. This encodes CASSYNLDRYRTASSYEQYF.

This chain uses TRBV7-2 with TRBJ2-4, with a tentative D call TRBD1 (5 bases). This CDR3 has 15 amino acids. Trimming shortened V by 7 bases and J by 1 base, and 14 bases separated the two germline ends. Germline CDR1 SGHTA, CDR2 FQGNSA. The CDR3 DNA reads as TGTGCCAGCACCCCCCAGGGTACGGCCAAAAACATTCAGTACTTC. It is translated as CASTPQGTAKNIQYF.

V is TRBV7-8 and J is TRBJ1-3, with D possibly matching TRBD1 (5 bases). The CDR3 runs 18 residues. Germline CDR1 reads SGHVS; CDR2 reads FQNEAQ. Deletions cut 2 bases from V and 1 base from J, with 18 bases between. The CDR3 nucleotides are TGTGCCAGCAGCTTAATTGCCTTGGCGACAGCTTCTGGAAACACCATATATTTT. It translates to CASSLIALATASGNTIYF. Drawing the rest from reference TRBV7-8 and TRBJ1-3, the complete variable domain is GAGVSQSPRYKVAKRGQDVALRCDPISGHVSLFWYQQALGQGPEFLTYFQNEAQLDKSGLPSDRFFAERPEGSVSTLKIQRTQQEDSAVYLCASSLIALATASGNTIYFGEGSWLTVV.

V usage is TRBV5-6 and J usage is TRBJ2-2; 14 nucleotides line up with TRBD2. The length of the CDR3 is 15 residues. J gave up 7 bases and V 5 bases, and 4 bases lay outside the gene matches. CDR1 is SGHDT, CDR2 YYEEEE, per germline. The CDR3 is CASRMGLAGVGELFF. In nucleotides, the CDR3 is TGTGCCAGCAGGATGGGACTAGCGGGAGTCGGGGAGCTGTTTTTT.

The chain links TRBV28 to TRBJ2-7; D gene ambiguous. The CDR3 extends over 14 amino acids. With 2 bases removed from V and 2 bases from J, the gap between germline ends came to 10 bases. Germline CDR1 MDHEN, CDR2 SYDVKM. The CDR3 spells CASSLSIITYEQYF. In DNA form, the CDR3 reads TGTGCCAGCAGTTTAAGCATTATCACCTACGAGCAGTACTTC.

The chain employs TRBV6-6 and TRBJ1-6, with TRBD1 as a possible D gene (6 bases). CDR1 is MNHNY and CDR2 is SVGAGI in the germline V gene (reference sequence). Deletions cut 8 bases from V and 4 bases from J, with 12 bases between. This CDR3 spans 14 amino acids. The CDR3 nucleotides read TGTGCCAGCCGGAGGACAGATTATAATTCACCCCTCCACTTT. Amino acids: CASRRTDYNSPLHF.

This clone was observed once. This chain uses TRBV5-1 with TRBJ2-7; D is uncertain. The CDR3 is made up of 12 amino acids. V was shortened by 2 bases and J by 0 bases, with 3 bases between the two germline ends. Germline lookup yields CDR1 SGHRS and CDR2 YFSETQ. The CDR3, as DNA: TGCGCCAGCAGCTTTAGCTCCTACGAGCAGTACTTC. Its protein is CASSFSSYEQYF.

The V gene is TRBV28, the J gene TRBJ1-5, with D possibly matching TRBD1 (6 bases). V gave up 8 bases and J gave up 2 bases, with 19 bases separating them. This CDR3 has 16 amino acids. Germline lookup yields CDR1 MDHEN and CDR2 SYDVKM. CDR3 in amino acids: CASYRPGGGGNQPQHF. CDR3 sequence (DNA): TGTGCCAGCTACCGGCCGGGCGGGGGCGGCAATCAGCCCCAGCATTTT.

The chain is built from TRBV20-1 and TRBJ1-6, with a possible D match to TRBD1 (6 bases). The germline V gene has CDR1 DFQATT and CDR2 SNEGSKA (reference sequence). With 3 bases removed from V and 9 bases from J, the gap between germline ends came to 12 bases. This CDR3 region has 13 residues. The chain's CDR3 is CSASPGHTSPLHF. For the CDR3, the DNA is TGCAGTGCTAGTCCGGGACACACTTCACCCCTCCACTTT.

The CDR3 coding sequence is TGTGCCAGCTCAGGACTAGCGGGAGTCTACGAGCAGTACTTC. Translated: CASSGLAGVYEQYF. This sequence joins TRBV18 and TRBJ2-7; 13 bases match TRBD2. Germline lookup yields CDR1 KGHSH and CDR2 LQKENI. The CDR3 totals 14 residues. The V segment lost 5 bases and the J segment 3 bases; nucleotides outside the gene matches: 1.

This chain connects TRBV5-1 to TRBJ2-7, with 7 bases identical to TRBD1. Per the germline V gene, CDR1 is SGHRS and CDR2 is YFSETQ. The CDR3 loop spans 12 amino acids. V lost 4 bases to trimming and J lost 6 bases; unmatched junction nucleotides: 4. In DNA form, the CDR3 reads TGCGCCAGCAGCCCTACAGGGGTCGAGCAGTACTTC. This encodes CASSPTGVEQYF.

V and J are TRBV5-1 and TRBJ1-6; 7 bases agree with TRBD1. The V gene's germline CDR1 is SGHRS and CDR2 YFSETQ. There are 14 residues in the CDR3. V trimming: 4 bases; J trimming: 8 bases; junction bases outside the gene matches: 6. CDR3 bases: TGCGCCAGCAGCGTTCAGGGGGTGGATTCACCCCTCCACTTT. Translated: CASSVQGVDSPLHF.

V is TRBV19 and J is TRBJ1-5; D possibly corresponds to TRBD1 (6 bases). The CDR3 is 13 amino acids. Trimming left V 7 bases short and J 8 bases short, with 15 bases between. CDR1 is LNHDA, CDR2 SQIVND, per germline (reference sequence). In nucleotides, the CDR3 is TGTGCCAGTACCCCCGGGGGGCTGAAGCCCCAGCATTTT. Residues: CASTPGGLKPQHF.

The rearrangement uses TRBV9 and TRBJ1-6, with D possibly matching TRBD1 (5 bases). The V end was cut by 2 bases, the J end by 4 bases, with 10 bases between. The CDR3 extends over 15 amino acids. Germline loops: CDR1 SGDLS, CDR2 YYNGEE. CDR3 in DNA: TGTGCCAGCAGCGTGGGGGGAAATTATAATTCACCCCTCCACTTT. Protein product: CASSVGGNYNSPLHF.

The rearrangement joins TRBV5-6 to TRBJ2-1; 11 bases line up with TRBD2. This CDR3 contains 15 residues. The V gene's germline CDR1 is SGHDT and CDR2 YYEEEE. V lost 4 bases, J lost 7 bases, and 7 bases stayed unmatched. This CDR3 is CASSLSGGAGNEQFF. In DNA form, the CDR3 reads TGTGCCAGCAGCCTTAGCGGGGGGGCCGGGAATGAGCAGTTCTTC.

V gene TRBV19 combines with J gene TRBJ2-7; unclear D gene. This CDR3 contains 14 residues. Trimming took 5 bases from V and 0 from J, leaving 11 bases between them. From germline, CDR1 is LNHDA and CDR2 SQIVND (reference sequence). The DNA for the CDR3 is TGTGCCAGTAGTTACATTATTAACTCCTACGAGCAGTACTTC. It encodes CASSYIINSYEQYF.

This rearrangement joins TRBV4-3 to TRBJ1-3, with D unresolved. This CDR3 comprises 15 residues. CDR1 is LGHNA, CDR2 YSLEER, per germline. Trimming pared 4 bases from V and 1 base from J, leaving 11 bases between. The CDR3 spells CASSPRGGSGNTIYF. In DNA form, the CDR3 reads TGCGCCAGCAGCCCCCGTGGAGGGTCTGGAAACACCATATATTTT.

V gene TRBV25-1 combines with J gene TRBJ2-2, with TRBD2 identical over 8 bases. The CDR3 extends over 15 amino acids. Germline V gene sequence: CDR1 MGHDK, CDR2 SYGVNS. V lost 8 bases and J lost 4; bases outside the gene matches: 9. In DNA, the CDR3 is TGTGCCAGCGTCGGGAGGGGGAGCGGCACCGGGGAGCTGTTTTTT. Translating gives CASVGRGSGTGELFF.

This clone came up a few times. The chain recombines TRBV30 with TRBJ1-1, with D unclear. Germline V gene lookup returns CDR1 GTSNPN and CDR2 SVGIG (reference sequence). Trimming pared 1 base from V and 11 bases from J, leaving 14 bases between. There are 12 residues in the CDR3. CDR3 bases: TGTGCCTGGAGTGGGGCAGGCGTGGGCGCTTTCTTT. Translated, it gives CAWSGAGVGAFF.

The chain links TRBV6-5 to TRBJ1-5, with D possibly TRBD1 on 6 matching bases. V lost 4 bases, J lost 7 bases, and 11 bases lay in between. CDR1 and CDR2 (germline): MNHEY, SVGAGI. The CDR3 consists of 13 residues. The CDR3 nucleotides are TGTGCCAGCAGTTCACAGGGATCACAGCCCCAGCATTTT. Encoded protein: CASSSQGSQPQHF.

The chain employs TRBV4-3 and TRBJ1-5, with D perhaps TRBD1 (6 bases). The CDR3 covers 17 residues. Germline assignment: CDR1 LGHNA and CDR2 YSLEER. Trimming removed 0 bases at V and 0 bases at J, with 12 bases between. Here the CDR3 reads CASSQDRDIYSNQPQHF. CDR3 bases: TGCGCCAGCAGCCAAGACCGGGACATCTATAGCAATCAGCCCCAGCATTTT.

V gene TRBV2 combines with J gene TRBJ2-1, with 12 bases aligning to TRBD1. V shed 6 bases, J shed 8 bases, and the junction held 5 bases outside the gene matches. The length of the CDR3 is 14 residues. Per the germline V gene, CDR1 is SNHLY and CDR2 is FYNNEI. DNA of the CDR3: TGTGCCAGCAGGCTGGGACAGGGGGCCGATGAGCAGTTCTTC. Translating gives CASRLGQGADEQFF.

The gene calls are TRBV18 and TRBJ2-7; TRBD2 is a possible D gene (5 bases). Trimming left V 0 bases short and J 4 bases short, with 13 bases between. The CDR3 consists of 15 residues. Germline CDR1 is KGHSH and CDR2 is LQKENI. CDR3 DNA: TGTGCCAGCTCACCACCGCTAGCCCGGATTTACGAGCAGTACTTC. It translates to CASSPPLARIYEQYF. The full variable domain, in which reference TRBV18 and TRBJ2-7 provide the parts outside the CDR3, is NAGVMQNPRHLVRRRGQEARLRCSPMKGHSHVYWYRQLPEEGLKFMVYLQKENIIDESGMPKERFSAEFPKEGPSILRIQQVVRGDSAAYFCASSPPLARIYEQYFGPGTRLTVT.

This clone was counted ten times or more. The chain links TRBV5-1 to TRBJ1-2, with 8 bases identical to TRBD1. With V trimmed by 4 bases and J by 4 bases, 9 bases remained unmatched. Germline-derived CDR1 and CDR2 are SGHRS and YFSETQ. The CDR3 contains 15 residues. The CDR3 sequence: CASSQLGQGGYGYTF. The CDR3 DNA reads TGCGCCAGCAGCCAACTAGGACAGGGTGGCTATGGCTACACCTTC.

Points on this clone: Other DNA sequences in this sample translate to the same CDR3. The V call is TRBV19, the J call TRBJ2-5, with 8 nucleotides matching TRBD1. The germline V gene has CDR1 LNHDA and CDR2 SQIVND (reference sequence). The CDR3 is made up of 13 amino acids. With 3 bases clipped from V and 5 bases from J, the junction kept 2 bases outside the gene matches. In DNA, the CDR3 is TGTGCCAGTAGTATCGGGGACAGGGAGACCCAGTACTTC. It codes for CASSIGDRETQYF.

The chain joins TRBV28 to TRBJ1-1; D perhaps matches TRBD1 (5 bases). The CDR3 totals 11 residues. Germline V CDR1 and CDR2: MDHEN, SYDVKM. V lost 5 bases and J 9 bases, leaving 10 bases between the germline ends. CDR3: CASSRTTQAFF. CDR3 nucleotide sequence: TGTGCCAGCAGTAGGACAACCCAAGCTTTCTTT.

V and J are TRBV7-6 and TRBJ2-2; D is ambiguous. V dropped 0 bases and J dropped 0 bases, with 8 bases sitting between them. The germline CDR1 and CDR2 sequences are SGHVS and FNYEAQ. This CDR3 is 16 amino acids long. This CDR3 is CASSLARLPNTGELFF. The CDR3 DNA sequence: TGTGCCAGCAGCTTAGCCAGACTTCCGAACACCGGGGAGCTGTTTTTT. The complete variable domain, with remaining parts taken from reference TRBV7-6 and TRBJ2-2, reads GAGVSQSPRYKVTKRGQDVALRCDPISGHVSLYWYRQALGQGPEFLTYFNYEAQQDKSGLPNDRFSAERPEGSISTLTIQRTEQRDSAMYRCASSLARLPNTGELFFGEGSRLTVL.

CDR3 DNA: TGCGCCAGCAGCCGGAGCTCCTACAATGAGCAGTTCTTC. Protein product: CASSRSSYNEQFF. The chain combines TRBV5-1 with TRBJ2-1; D is unclear. V lost 4 bases, J lost 0 bases, and 5 bases lay in between. Looked up from germline, CDR1 is SGHRS and CDR2 is YFSETQ. This CDR3 comprises 13 residues.